One sample yielded the 30 T cell receptor beta chains listed below, sequenced in a study of T cell responses to AZD1222 COVID-19 vaccine. Some clones are missing from TCRdb's copy, which holds only in-frame ones; the method was immunoSEQ multiplex PCR. The sample comprises over 120,000 clones, about 94% of which are singletons, and 5% to 5.5% rests with the top ten. The sample here was peripheral blood, taken on day 0 of AZD1222 vaccination. All receptors come from an adult in good health.

The chain uses TRBV30 and TRBJ1-1; 8 bases align to TRBD1. In germline, CDR1 is GTSNPN, CDR2 SVGIG (reference sequence). V dropped 5 bases and J dropped 0; count of bases not matched to a gene: 5. CDR3 length: 14 residues. The CDR3 DNA follows: TGTGCCTGGCACACGGGACAGGTGAACACTGAAGCTTTCTTT. Translated: CAWHTGQVNTEAFF.

The V call is TRBV11-2, the J call TRBJ1-1, with D possibly being TRBD1 (5 bases). V was pared by 0 bases and J by 11 bases, with 13 bases between. Per the germline V gene, CDR1 is SGHAT and CDR2 is FQNNGV. CDR3 length: 13 residues. For the CDR3, the DNA is TGTGCCAGCAGCTTAGACCCCCTCAGGGAGGCTTTCTTT. Translation gives CASSLDPLREAFF.

The chain has TRBV5-1 and TRBJ2-7, with D unresolved. The V end was cut by 2 bases, the J end by 0 bases, with 6 bases between. Germline-derived CDR1 and CDR2 are SGHRS and YFSETQ. The CDR3 has 13 residues. The CDR3 loop is CASSLQSSYEQYF. CDR3 DNA sequence: TGCGCCAGCAGCTTACAGAGCTCCTACGAGCAGTACTTC.

This clone came up once. The chain joins TRBV25-1 to TRBJ1-4, with D maybe TRBD1 (5 bases). Germline lookup yields CDR1 MGHDK and CDR2 SYGVNS. The CDR3 runs to 15 residues. V lost 4 bases and J 2 bases, leaving 11 bases between the germline ends. For the CDR3, the DNA is TGTGCCAGCAGTGGCAGGGTTACCACTAATGAAAAACTGTTTTTT. Residues: CASSGRVTTNEKLFF.

The CDR3 DNA reads TGCGCCAGCAGCTTGATAACAGGGGGTCAAATGGCTGAAGCTTTCTTT. This codes for CASSLITGGQMAEAFF. The chain carries TRBV5-1 and TRBJ1-1, with 8 bases fitting TRBD1. The trim removed 1 base at V and 6 bases at J, leaving 11 bases unmatched. The CDR3 is 16 amino acids. Germline V gene lookup returns CDR1 SGHRS and CDR2 YFSETQ.

V and J are TRBV24-1 and TRBJ2-1; 8 bases fit TRBD2. This CDR3 region has 16 residues. Germline-derived CDR1 and CDR2 are KGHDR and SFDVKD. Trimming removed 3 bases from V and 5 bases from J; junction bases left unmatched: 8. CDR3 bases: TGTGCCACCAGTGATAAGTCAGCGGGAGAAGACAATGAGCAGTTCTTC. This translates into CATSDKSAGEDNEQFF.

V gene TRBV5-1 combines with J gene TRBJ2-7; 8 bases agree with TRBD1. The CDR3 length is 14 residues. Per germline, CDR1 SGHRS and CDR2 YFSETQ. The V and J ends lost 3 bases and 0 bases, in that order; junction bases with no gene match: 2. The CDR3 loop reads CASSWDRSSYEQYF. CDR3 DNA sequence: TGCGCCAGCAGCTGGGACAGGAGCTCCTACGAGCAGTACTTC.

This clone was counted a single time. The V call is TRBV7-3, the J call TRBJ1-6; D is unclear. Trimming took 0 bases from V and 11 from J, leaving 8 bases between them. CDR1 SGHTA and CDR2 FQGTGA come from the germline V gene. This CDR3 is 13 amino acids long. CDR3 bases: TGTGCCAGCAGCTTAACCCAGGAGACACCCCTCCACTTT. Protein product: CASSLTQETPLHF.

The chain employs TRBV10-1 and TRBJ1-1; no firm D call. Trimming left V 9 bases short and J 5 bases short, with 10 bases between. The CDR3 consists of 11 residues. CDR1 is WNHNN and CDR2 is SYGVQD in the germline V gene (reference sequence). As DNA, the CDR3 is TGCGCCAGACTCCCCCCAACTGAAGCTTTCTTT. Residues: CARLPPTEAFF.

The gene calls are TRBV5-5 and TRBJ2-7, with D perhaps TRBD2 (5 bases). Germline CDR1 SGHKS, CDR2 YYEKEE (reference sequence). Trimming took 4 bases from V and 2 from J, leaving 16 bases between them. The CDR3 sequence is 15 residues long. The CDR3 DNA reads as TGTGCCAGCAGCCTGAGGACTTACGAAACCTACGAGCAGTACTTC. Encoded protein: CASSLRTYETYEQYF.

The chain links TRBV28 to TRBJ1-5, with D maybe TRBD1 (5 bases). Trimming shortened V by 1 base and J by 3 bases, and 10 bases separated the two germline ends. This CDR3 is 15 amino acids long. Germline CDR1 is MDHEN and CDR2 is SYDVKM. The DNA for the CDR3 is TGTGCCAGCAGTTTATTGGTCAGGGACAATCAGCCCCAGCATTTT. It yields the protein CASSLLVRDNQPQHF.

This sequence joins TRBV3-1 (or the pseudogene TRBV3-2) and TRBJ2-1; D uncertain. The germline V gene has CDR1 LGHDT and CDR2 YNNKEL (reference sequence). The CDR3 is 14 amino acids. V was cut by 1 base and J by 9 bases, with 13 bases left in between. The CDR3 loop reads CASSQVASTTEQFF. CDR3 nucleotides: TGTGCCAGCAGCCAAGTGGCTAGTACCACTGAGCAGTTCTTC.

J is TRBJ1-2 and V is TRBV6-6; possible D gene TRBD1, 5 bases. Trimming cost V 0 bases and J 2 bases, with 7 bases left between them. CDR3 length equals 14 residues. Looked up from germline, CDR1 is MNHNY and CDR2 is SVGAGI (reference sequence). In DNA form, the CDR3 reads TGTGCCAGCAGTTACTCGGGGGTGAACTATGGCTACACCTTC. Translation: CASSYSGVNYGYTF.

The chain uses TRBV20-1 and TRBJ1-5; D is uncertain. V dropped 3 bases and J dropped 5 bases, with 17 bases sitting between them. The CDR3 runs 15 residues. Germline CDR1 and CDR2: DFQATT and SNEGSKA (reference sequence). In DNA form, the CDR3 reads TGCAGTGCTAGTCAGCCGCGAAGTTTTGATCAGCCCCAGCATTTT. Protein product: CSASQPRSFDQPQHF.

This CDR3 reads CASSRWDRAHEQFF. The CDR3 DNA sequence: TGTGCCAGCAGCCGATGGGACAGGGCCCATGAGCAGTTCTTC. The V gene is TRBV5-8, the J gene TRBJ2-1; 9 nucleotides line up with TRBD1. Unmatched junction bases numbered 7, after V lost 4 bases and J lost 8 bases. The CDR3 sequence is 14 residues long. Germline values: CDR1 SGHTS, CDR2 YDEGEE.

The chain couples TRBV7-8 to TRBJ2-2; 8 bases are a match to TRBD2. Trimming at V came to 7 bases and at J to 4 bases, leaving 14 bases not matched to a gene. The germline V gene has CDR1 SGHVS and CDR2 FQNEAQ. This CDR3 has 17 amino acids. CDR3 nucleotide sequence: TGTGCCAGCACCCTGTTGGGAGCGGGGGCGATCACCGGGGAGCTGTTTTTT. Translating gives CASTLLGAGAITGELFF.

The V call is TRBV3-1 (or the pseudogene TRBV3-2), the J call TRBJ2-2, with D tentatively TRBD2 (5 bases). V lost 0 bases to trimming and J lost 7 bases, with 6 bases between them. The CDR3 is made up of 13 amino acids. In germline, CDR1 is LGHDT, CDR2 YNNKEL (reference sequence). In DNA form, the CDR3 reads TGTGCCAGCAGCCAAGATCGGGGCGGGGAGCTGTTTTTT. Translated: CASSQDRGGELFF.

The chain carries TRBV4-1 and TRBJ2-7; TRBD2 might be the D (6 bases). CDR3 length equals 17 residues. V was trimmed by 2 bases and J by 3 bases, leaving 20 bases between them. CDR1 MGHRA and CDR2 YSYEKL come from the germline V gene. For the CDR3, the DNA is TGCGCCAGCAGCCAACACCTCTCCGGGACTCTACTCTACGAGCAGTACTTC. Translated, it gives CASSQHLSGTLLYEQYF.

This sequence joins TRBV3-1 (or the pseudogene TRBV3-2) and TRBJ2-7; D not certain. Germline CDR1 LGHDT, CDR2 YNNKEL (reference sequence). This CDR3 comprises 13 residues. V was cut by 0 bases and J by 2 bases, with 5 bases left in between. Here the CDR3 reads CASSQDEPYEQYF. CDR3 nucleotide sequence: TGTGCCAGCAGCCAAGACGAACCCTACGAGCAGTACTTC.

The rearrangement links TRBV18 to TRBJ1-6; D ambiguous. Deletions cut 2 bases from V and 6 bases from J, with 5 bases between. The CDR3 has 13 residues. Per germline, CDR1 KGHSH and CDR2 LQKENI. This CDR3 is CASSPTANSPLHF. The DNA for the CDR3 is TGTGCCAGCTCACCAACTGCTAATTCACCCCTCCACTTT.

This CDR3 is CASSWGAISNQPQHF. CDR3 DNA sequence: TGTGCCAGCAGCTGGGGGGCCATTAGCAATCAGCCCCAGCATTTT. The chain joins TRBV5-8 to TRBJ1-5; possible D gene TRBD1, 6 bases. The V gene lost 3 bases and the J gene lost 0 bases, with 10 bases spanning the gap. Germline V gene sequence: CDR1 SGHTS, CDR2 YDEGEE. This CDR3 has 15 amino acids.

The rearrangement uses TRBV4-1 and TRBJ2-1; D is possibly TRBD2 (6 bases). Trimming took 0 bases from V and 2 from J, leaving 11 bases between them. The CDR3 has 16 residues. CDR1 and CDR2 from the germline V gene are MGHRA and YSYEKL. The CDR3 here is CASSQETGVPYNEQFF. As DNA, the CDR3 is TGCGCCAGCAGCCAAGAGACGGGAGTTCCCTACAATGAGCAGTTCTTC.

This chain joins TRBV3-1 (or the pseudogene TRBV3-2) and TRBJ2-7, with a tentative D call TRBD2 (6 bases). CDR1 and CDR2 (germline): LGHDT, YNNKEL (reference sequence). V lost 2 bases to trimming and J lost 2 bases, with 13 bases between them. The CDR3 sequence is 15 residues long. The CDR3 reads CASSQSWDSTYEQYF. CDR3 coding DNA: TGTGCCAGCAGCCAATCATGGGACTCCACCTACGAGCAGTACTTC.

The chain is built from TRBV6-5 and TRBJ2-1; 9 bases line up with TRBD2. Germline lookup yields CDR1 MNHEY and CDR2 SVGAGI. Trimming removed 8 bases from V and 3 bases from J; junction bases left unmatched: 2. This CDR3 is built from 13 residues. The CDR3 DNA reads as TGTGCCAGCGGGACTAGCTACTACAATGAGCAGTTCTTC. This codes for CASGTSYYNEQFF.

J is TRBJ1-3 and V is TRBV5-4; no definite D call. The germline CDR1 and CDR2 sequences are SGHNT and YYREEE (reference sequence). V lost 0 bases, J lost 4 bases, and 11 bases lay in between. This CDR3 has 15 amino acids. Written as DNA, the CDR3 is TGTGCCAGCAGCTTGGATAGGGCGACGGGAAACACCATATATTTT. Translation: CASSLDRATGNTIYF.

This sequence joins TRBV2 and TRBJ1-1; TRBD1 agrees at 9 bases. Germline lookup yields CDR1 SNHLY and CDR2 FYNNEI. With 5 bases clipped from V and 8 bases from J, the junction kept 12 bases outside the gene matches. This CDR3 has 15 amino acids. DNA for the CDR3: TGTGCCAGCAGTCCACTGACAGGGGGTAGTACAGAAGCTTTCTTT. Amino acid sequence: CASSPLTGGSTEAFF.

The CDR3 reads CASSPGYPSYEQYF. The CDR3 DNA is TGTGCCAGCTCACCAGGCTACCCCTCCTACGAGCAGTACTTC. This chain connects TRBV18 to TRBJ2-7; D is undetermined. CDR1 and CDR2 from the germline V gene are KGHSH and LQKENI. The CDR3 extends over 14 amino acids. V lost 2 bases to trimming and J lost 0 bases, with 8 bases between them.

The chain recombines TRBV2 with TRBJ1-2; perhaps TRBD1 as D (5 bases). The germline gives CDR1 SNHLY, CDR2 FYNNEI. The CDR3 consists of 12 residues. V was cut by 8 bases and J by 8 bases, with 15 bases left in between. The DNA of the CDR3 is TGTGCCAGCTACGCAGGGTTTATAGGCTACACCTTC. Encoded protein: CASYAGFIGYTF.

The V gene is TRBV6-5, the J gene TRBJ2-1; D is unresolved. V lost 5 bases to trimming and J lost 1 base, with 9 bases between them. CDR1 MNHEY and CDR2 SVGAGI come from the germline V gene. The CDR3 loop spans 14 amino acids. The CDR3 is CASSSWPSYNEQFF. CDR3 nucleotide sequence: TGTGCCAGCAGTAGCTGGCCGTCCTACAATGAGCAGTTCTTC.

V and J are TRBV30 and TRBJ2-7, with 8 bases fitting TRBD1. After removal of 4 bases from V and 8 bases from J, the junction contained 7 bases not matched to a gene. Per germline, CDR1 GTSNPN and CDR2 SVGIG (reference sequence). The CDR3 extends over 12 amino acids. CDR3 sequence reads: CAWTPGQGKQYF. In nucleotides, the CDR3 is TGTGCCTGGACCCCAGGACAGGGTAAGCAGTACTTC.